This TCR beta chain appears in the sequencing data of a study of beta chain features in type 1 diabetes. Overall study results and limits: Type 1 diabetes patients had TCRB CDR3s that were shorter (moderately but significantly so) in all four CD4+ subsets.

Trimming removed 6 bases from V and 5 bases from J, with 13 bases in between. This CDR3 is built from 14 residues. Germline V lookup: CDR1 LGHNA, CDR2 YNFKEQ. Worth noting for this clone: Its antigen is as yet unknown.

What was sequenced were expressed TCRB transcripts, since all of the isolated RNA had been reverse transcribed. Here immunoSEQ multiplex PCR was the method, and the copy in TCRdb shows in-frame clones only, minus some. This sample has approximately 600,000 clones, with around 12% found just once. The source material was naive CD4+ T cells from blood. The V gene is TRBV4-2, the J gene TRBJ1-4, with D tentatively TRBD1 (5 bases). This TCR came from a man in his thirties or forties with type 1 diabetes. The CDR3 sequence: CASSAGTDNEKLFF. Written as DNA, the CDR3 is TGTGCCAGCAGTGCCGGGACGGACAATGAAAAACTGTTTTTT.